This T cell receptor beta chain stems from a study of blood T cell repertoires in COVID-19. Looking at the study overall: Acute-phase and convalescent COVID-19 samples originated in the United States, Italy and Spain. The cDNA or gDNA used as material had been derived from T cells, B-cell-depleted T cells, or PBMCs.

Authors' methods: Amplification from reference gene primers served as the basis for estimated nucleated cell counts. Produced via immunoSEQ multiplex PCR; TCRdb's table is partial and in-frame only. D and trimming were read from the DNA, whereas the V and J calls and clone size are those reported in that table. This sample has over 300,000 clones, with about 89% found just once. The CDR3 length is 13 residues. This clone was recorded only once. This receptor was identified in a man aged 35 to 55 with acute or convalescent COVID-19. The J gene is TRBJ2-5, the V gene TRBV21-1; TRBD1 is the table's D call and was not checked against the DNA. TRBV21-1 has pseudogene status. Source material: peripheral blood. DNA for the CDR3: TGTGCCAGCAGCAAAACAGGGGAAGAGACCCAGTACTTC. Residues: CASSKTGEETQYF.